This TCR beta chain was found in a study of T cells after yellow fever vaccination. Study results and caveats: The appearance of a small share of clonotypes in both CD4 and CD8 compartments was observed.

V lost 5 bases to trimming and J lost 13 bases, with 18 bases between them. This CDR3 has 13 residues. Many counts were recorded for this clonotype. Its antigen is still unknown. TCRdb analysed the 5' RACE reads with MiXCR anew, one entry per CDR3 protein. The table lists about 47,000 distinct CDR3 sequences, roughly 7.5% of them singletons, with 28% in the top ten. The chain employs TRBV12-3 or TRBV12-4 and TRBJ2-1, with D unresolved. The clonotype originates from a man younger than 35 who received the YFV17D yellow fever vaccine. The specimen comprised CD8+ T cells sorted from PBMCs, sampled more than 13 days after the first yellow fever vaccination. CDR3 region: CASSPGPGVSQFF. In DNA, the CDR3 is TGTGCCAGCAGTCCCGGACCAGGTGTCTCTCAGTTCTTC.